This TCR beta chain comes out of a study of Graves' ophthalmopathy and Graves' hyperthyroidism. Study results and caveats: Both an approximately 70% sensitivity and an approximately 72% specificity characterized the model's predictions of ophthalmopathy progression.

Eligible hyperthyroidism cases comprised new diagnoses of under 2 months' duration in individuals aged 18 to 65. Amplification from RNA transcripts yielded the TCR beta CDR3 regions. RT-PCR was first run with HTBI primers, then multiplex PCR in a second round. MiXCR, run by TCRdb on the multiplex PCR reads, gives a single entry per CDR3 protein. The table includes some 1.1 million distinct CDR3 sequences, about 38% detected once. In its sample, this clonotype was seen a few times. Its target is unknown. The receptor was derived from an adult man with Graves' hyperthyroidism. Sequencing input: peripheral blood or thyroid tissue (not recorded which).

The CDR3: CASSFPATGGSYEQYF. DNA for the CDR3: TGTGCCAGCAGTTTCCCCGCGACAGGGGGCTCCTACGAGCAGTACTTC. The chain is built from TRBV12-3 or TRBV12-4 and TRBJ2-7, with 9 bases aligning to TRBD1. V dropped 3 bases and J dropped 0; count of bases not matched to a gene: 6. This CDR3 contains 16 residues.